The rows below give T cell receptor beta chains drawn from one sample of a study of T cells after yellow fever vaccination. TCRdb used MiXCR to reprocess the 5' RACE reads, holding one entry per CDR3 protein. The table has roughly 310,000 distinct CDR3 sequences, around 3.9% seen once. Here the sequenced sample was PBMCs, taken on the day of the yellow fever booster vaccination. All receptors come from a man younger than 35 who received the YFV17D yellow fever vaccine. Both conserved end residues are part of each CDR3. D genes are given only for firm matches. A row's size may be missing; if present it is once, few, many or a size class.

v_call	d_call	j_call	clone_size	cdr3_aa	cdr3_nt
TRBV6-2/TRBV6-3	.	TRBJ1-2	many	CASAPLTLGSTGEGYTF	TGTGCCAGCGCTCCGCTAACCCTGGGATCCACGGGGGAAGGCTACACCTTC
TRBV12-3/TRBV12-4	.	TRBJ1-1	many	CASSLSQLNTEAFF	TGTGCCAGCAGTTTAAGTCAGTTGAACACTGAAGCTTTCTTT
TRBV7-2	.	TRBJ1-1	few	CASSRGNRNTEAFF	TGTGCCAGCAGCCGGGGGAATAGGAACACTGAAGCTTTCTTT
TRBV7-9	.	TRBJ2-7	many	CASSLVGTGEQYF	TGTGCCAGCAGCTTAGTCGGCACGGGCGAGCAGTACTTC
TRBV18	.	TRBJ2-3	many	CASSPLTGNTDTQYF	TGTGCCAGCTCACCTCTGACAGGAAACACAGATACGCAGTATTTT
TRBV12-3/TRBV12-4	TRBD1	TRBJ2-1	.	CATGTDRNEQFF	TGTGCCACCGGGACAGACCGCAATGAGCAGTTCTTC
TRBV7-2	.	TRBJ1-6	many	CASRRWTGSPLHF	TGTGCCAGCAGACGATGGACGGGGTCACCCCTCCACTTT
TRBV5-4	.	TRBJ2-3	.	CASSLGQPPDTQYF	TGTGCCAGCAGCCTAGGACAGCCTCCCGATACGCAGTATTTT
TRBV21-1	.	TRBJ2-7	few	CASSNHDTPEKDEQYF	TGTGCCAGCAGCAACCACGACACCCCCGAGAAGGACGAGCAGTACTTC
TRBV15	TRBD2	TRBJ2-3	few	CATSPTPTSLPDTQYF	TGTGCCACCAGCCCCACCCCGACTAGCCTGCCAGATACGCAGTATTTT
TRBV7-2	.	TRBJ1-5	.	CASSSTGWANQPQHF	TGTGCCAGCAGCTCTACAGGGTGGGCCAATCAGCCCCAGCATTTT
TRBV5-1	.	TRBJ2-7	many	CASSYRSEPYEQYF	TGCGCCAGCAGCTATCGGTCAGAACCCTACGAGCAGTACTTC
TRBV7-2	TRBD2	TRBJ2-3	many	CASSLVASGGDDTQYF	TGTGCCAGCAGCTTAGTGGCTAGCGGGGGGGATGATACGCAGTATTTT
TRBV18	.	TRBJ1-4	many	CASSPPNQGATNEKLFF	TGTGCCAGCTCACCACCGAATCAGGGAGCAACTAATGAAAAACTGTTTTTT
TRBV9	.	TRBJ2-1	few	CASSAGQNSYNEQFF	TGTGCCAGCAGCGCCGGGCAAAACTCCTACAATGAGCAGTTCTTC
TRBV7-9	.	TRBJ1-4	few	CASSKDLWSEKLFF	TGTGCCAGCAGCAAGGACCTCTGGTCTGAAAAACTGTTTTTT
TRBV20-1	TRBD1	TRBJ2-2	many	CSARVRGQSNTGELFF	TGCAGTGCTAGAGTCAGGGGGCAGTCGAACACCGGGGAGCTGTTTTTT
TRBV5-1	TRBD2	TRBJ2-3	many	CASSLWRGATDTQYF	TGCGCCAGCAGCTTGTGGCGGGGGGCCACAGATACGCAGTATTTT
TRBV7-2	.	TRBJ1-5	many	CASSLTGSQPQHF	TGTGCCAGCAGCTTAACGGGGAGTCAGCCCCAGCATTTT
TRBV20-1	TRBD2	TRBJ2-3	.	CSARDRASGGADTQYF	TGCAGTGCTAGAGATCGGGCTAGCGGGGGGGCAGATACGCAGTATTTT
TRBV10-3	.	TRBJ2-7	few	CAISESGTEPSSYEQYF	TGTGCCATCAGTGAGTCAGGCACAGAACCCAGCTCCTACGAGCAGTACTTC
TRBV21-1	.	TRBJ2-3	many	CASSKRDRNSTDTQYF	TGTGCCAGCAGCAAAAGGGATCGGAATAGTACAGATACGCAGTATTTT
TRBV18	.	TRBJ2-5	many	CASSYRAETQYF	TGTGCCAGCTCGTACAGGGCTGAGACCCAGTACTTC
TRBV7-9	.	TRBJ2-3	many	CASIQLEPDTQYF	TGTGCCAGCATCCAACTAGAACCAGATACGCAGTATTTT
TRBV12-3/TRBV12-4	.	TRBJ2-3	few	CASSQGGVSTDTQYF	TGTGCCAGCAGTCAGGGGGGGGTTAGCACAGATACGCAGTATTTT
TRBV7-2	TRBD1	TRBJ2-5	many	CASSSTTGGYEETQYF	TGTGCCAGCAGCTCGACGACAGGGGGCTATGAAGAGACCCAGTACTTC
TRBV19	TRBD2	TRBJ2-4	.	CASSVTSGGAGVKNIQYF	TGTGCCAGTAGTGTGACTAGCGGGGGGGCCGGGGTCAAAAACATTCAGTACTTC
TRBV7-2	.	TRBJ2-1	.	CASSLSGFAVGQGQFF	TGTGCCAGCAGCTTAAGTGGATTCGCGGTGGGGCAGGGGCAGTTCTTC
TRBV4-1	TRBD1	TRBJ2-7	few	CASSPFLGQAYEQYF	TGCGCCAGCAGCCCCTTCCTAGGACAGGCCTACGAGCAGTACTTC
TRBV9	.	TRBJ1-1	many	CASSAGGFTEAFF	TGTGCCAGCAGCGCCGGGGGATTCACTGAAGCTTTCTTT
TRBV6-2/TRBV6-3	.	TRBJ2-1	many	CASSYLSARYYNEQFF	TGTGCCAGCAGTTACCTTTCGGCCCGCTACTACAATGAGCAGTTCTTC
TRBV7-2	.	TRBJ1-5	many	CASSFFGLSNQPQHF	TGTGCCAGCAGCTTTTTTGGACTCAGCAATCAGCCCCAGCATTTT
TRBV28	.	TRBJ1-1	many	CASSFVGTGNTEAFF	TGTGCCAGCAGTTTTGTGGGGACGGGAAACACTGAAGCTTTCTTT